This is a list of T cell receptor beta chains from one sample in a study of blood T cell repertoires in COVID-19. Using immunoSEQ multiplex PCR, the repertoire was profiled, and TCRdb retains in-frame clones only, with some absent. The sample contains some 150,000 clones, 91% of which appear only once. Material: peripheral blood. Receptors were obtained from a man aged 50 to 59 with acute or convalescent COVID-19. Each CDR3 is given with its conserved first and last residue. The order of the fields is D gene, clone size, V gene, J gene, CDR3 protein, CDR3 DNA. A D gene is named only where the DNA matches it firmly. Clone size, where shown, is once, few, many, or a class for clones that have expanded.

D gene: TRBD1
clone size: -
V gene: TRBV6-5
J gene: TRBJ1-1
CDR3 protein: CASSSNRGPEAFF
CDR3 DNA: TGTGCCAGCAGTTCGAACAGGGGGCCTGAAGCTTTCTTT

D gene: -
clone size: -
V gene: TRBV15
J gene: TRBJ2-5
CDR3 protein: CATSKEGGETQYF
CDR3 DNA: TGTGCCACCAGCAAGGAGGGCGGAGAGACCCAGTACTTC

D gene: TRBD2
clone size: -
V gene: TRBV30
J gene: TRBJ2-3
CDR3 protein: CAFSGGARDTQYF
CDR3 DNA: TGTGCCTTTAGCGGGGGGGCCAGGGATACGCAGTATTTT

D gene: TRBD2
clone size: -
V gene: TRBV27
J gene: TRBJ2-1
CDR3 protein: CASSLRLAPPEQFF
CDR3 DNA: TGTGCCAGCAGTTTGCGACTAGCGCCCCCTGAGCAGTTCTTC

D gene: TRBD1
clone size: few
V gene: TRBV6-6
J gene: TRBJ1-3
CDR3 protein: CASSRTGALSSSGNTIYF
CDR3 DNA: TGTGCCAGCAGTCGGACAGGGGCCCTCTCCAGCTCTGGAAACACCATATATTTT

D gene: -
clone size: -
V gene: TRBV6-5
J gene: TRBJ1-2
CDR3 protein: CASQDSNYGYTF
CDR3 DNA: TGTGCCAGCCAAGACAGCAACTATGGCTACACCTTC

D gene: -
clone size: -
V gene: TRBV10-2
J gene: TRBJ1-5
CDR3 protein: CASSFLGRGNQPQHF
CDR3 DNA: TGCGCCAGCAGTTTCCTCGGGAGGGGCAATCAGCCCCAGCATTTT

D gene: -
clone size: -
V gene: TRBV20-1
J gene: TRBJ2-5
CDR3 protein: CSTQGYETQYF
CDR3 DNA: TGCAGTACCCAGGGATACGAGACCCAGTACTTC

D gene: TRBD1
clone size: -
V gene: TRBV14
J gene: TRBJ1-1
CDR3 protein: CASSSLTGVDTEAFF
CDR3 DNA: TGTGCCAGCAGCTCCCTGACAGGGGTGGACACTGAAGCTTTCTTT

D gene: -
clone size: -
V gene: TRBV9
J gene: TRBJ2-5
CDR3 protein: CASSVAAGSQETQYF
CDR3 DNA: TGTGCCAGCAGCGTAGCCGCCGGGTCCCAAGAGACCCAGTACTTC

D gene: -
clone size: -
V gene: TRBV7-2
J gene: TRBJ2-3
CDR3 protein: CASSLSGYTQYF
CDR3 DNA: TGTGCCAGCAGCTTATCCGGTTATACGCAGTATTTT

D gene: TRBD2
clone size: -
V gene: TRBV11-2
J gene: TRBJ2-7
CDR3 protein: CASSLTSGRYEQYF
CDR3 DNA: TGTGCCAGCAGCCTGACTAGCGGGAGATACGAGCAGTACTTC

D gene: TRBD1
clone size: once
V gene: TRBV19
J gene: TRBJ1-6
CDR3 protein: CASSSHRGNSPLHF
CDR3 DNA: TGTGCCAGTAGTTCCCACAGGGGAAATTCACCCCTCCACTTT

D gene: TRBD2
clone size: -
V gene: TRBV4-2
J gene: TRBJ2-5
CDR3 protein: CASSPGGSPFQETQYF
CDR3 DNA: TGTGCCAGCAGCCCGGGGGGTAGCCCCTTCCAAGAGACCCAGTACTTC

D gene: TRBD2
clone size: -
V gene: TRBV29-1
J gene: TRBJ2-3
CDR3 protein: CSVDSGSTDTQYF
CDR3 DNA: TGCAGCGTTGACAGCGGGAGTACAGATACGCAGTATTTT

D gene: TRBD2
clone size: -
V gene: TRBV5-1
J gene: TRBJ2-1
CDR3 protein: CASSPTSGGGNEQFF
CDR3 DNA: TGCGCCAGCAGCCCAACTAGCGGGGGAGGAAATGAGCAGTTCTTC

D gene: TRBD1
clone size: few
V gene: TRBV15
J gene: TRBJ1-6
CDR3 protein: CATSRSLQGAYSPLHF
CDR3 DNA: TGTGCCACCAGCAGATCTCTACAGGGGGCTTATTCACCCCTCCACTTT

D gene: TRBD2
clone size: -
V gene: TRBV5-1
J gene: TRBJ2-3
CDR3 protein: CASSLGERGLARDTQYF
CDR3 DNA: TGCGCCAGCAGCTTGGGAGAGCGGGGACTAGCCCGGGATACGCAGTATTTT

D gene: -
clone size: once
V gene: TRBV15
J gene: TRBJ1-5
CDR3 protein: CATSRDTGINQPQHF
CDR3 DNA: TGTGCCACCAGCAGAGACACGGGGATCAATCAGCCCCAGCATTTT

D gene: -
clone size: once
V gene: TRBV19
J gene: TRBJ2-7
CDR3 protein: CASSILSGTLYEQYF
CDR3 DNA: TGTGCCAGTAGTATTTTGTCCGGGACTCTGTACGAGCAGTACTTC

D gene: -
clone size: -
V gene: TRBV19
J gene: TRBJ2-1
CDR3 protein: CASSQGDNEQFF
CDR3 DNA: TGTGCCAGTTCGCAGGGCGACAATGAGCAGTTCTTC

D gene: TRBD1
clone size: -
V gene: TRBV15
J gene: TRBJ2-6
CDR3 protein: CATSPWTGQTGANVLTF
CDR3 DNA: TGTGCCACCAGCCCCTGGACAGGGCAAACTGGGGCCAACGTCCTGACTTTC

D gene: TRBD2
clone size: -
V gene: TRBV9
J gene: TRBJ2-3
CDR3 protein: CASSPRTSGTDTQYF
CDR3 DNA: TGTGCCAGCAGCCCCCGGACTAGCGGGACTGATACGCAGTATTTT

D gene: TRBD2
clone size: -
V gene: TRBV9
J gene: TRBJ2-3
CDR3 protein: CASSALVAGVANTQYF
CDR3 DNA: TGTGCCAGCAGCGCCCTGGTAGCGGGAGTGGCGAATACGCAGTATTTT

D gene: TRBD2
clone size: -
V gene: TRBV24-1
J gene: TRBJ2-1
CDR3 protein: CATSDPTSGNSYNEQFF
CDR3 DNA: TGTGCCACCAGTGACCCGACTAGCGGTAACTCCTACAATGAGCAGTTCTTC

D gene: -
clone size: -
V gene: TRBV5-1
J gene: TRBJ1-2
CDR3 protein: CASSLGEDGDGYTF
CDR3 DNA: TGCGCCAGCAGCTTGGGGGAGGACGGCGATGGCTACACCTTC

D gene: TRBD2
clone size: -
V gene: TRBV29-1
J gene: TRBJ2-7
CDR3 protein: CSVEGRASGSSREQYF
CDR3 DNA: TGCAGCGTTGAAGGTAGGGCCAGCGGGAGTTCTCGGGAGCAGTACTTC

D gene: -
clone size: -
V gene: TRBV6-5
J gene: TRBJ1-3
CDR3 protein: CASSYSGSYSGNTIYF
CDR3 DNA: TGTGCCAGCAGTTACTCGGGCAGCTACTCTGGAAACACCATATATTTT

D gene: TRBD1
clone size: -
V gene: TRBV2
J gene: TRBJ2-7
CDR3 protein: CASSEQGAAGYEQYF
CDR3 DNA: TGTGCCAGCAGTGAACAGGGGGCGGCTGGCTACGAGCAGTACTTC

D gene: -
clone size: once
V gene: TRBV9
J gene: TRBJ1-2
CDR3 protein: CASSVGSGNYGYTF
CDR3 DNA: TGTGCCAGCAGCGTAGGTTCGGGTAACTATGGCTACACCTTC

D gene: -
clone size: once
V gene: TRBV7-3
J gene: TRBJ1-1
CDR3 protein: CASSWEGDTEAFF
CDR3 DNA: TGTGCCAGCAGCTGGGAGGGAGACACTGAAGCTTTCTTT